These T cell receptor beta chains were read from a single sample in a study of blood T cells in healthy people across ages. Using its own MiXCR run on the 5' RACE reads, TCRdb lists one record per CDR3 protein. The sample lists roughly 730,000 distinct CDR3 sequences, around three fifths occurring once. The sequenced material came from blood. These receptors came from a man aged 35-49 years in good health. Both conserved end residues are part of each CDR3.

v_call	cdr3_length	cdr3_aa
TRBV11-2	16	CASSPGTGGNDQPQHF
TRBV29-1	13	CSVGEGAEETQYF
TRBV29-1	15	CSVDLAGVATDTQYF
TRBV6-2/TRBV6-3	12	CASRAQSYEQYF
TRBV5-1	13	CASEGGVGETQYF
TRBV6-6	13	CASSYTGPNEQYF
TRBV6-5	15	CASSPVVGRGHEQYF
TRBV7-8	16	CASSRRTGGREETQYF
TRBV28	15	CASSNAGARQETQYF
TRBV3-1	12	CASSQGAIGQFF
TRBV9	15	CASSDATDIGTEAFF
TRBV7-9	14	CASSSERRGYEQYF
TRBV9	13	CASSEGTDYGYTF
TRBV7-2	14	CASTFDSDNQPQHF
TRBV7-2	15	CASSLANRVGVGYTF
TRBV30	13	CAWNRDTYNEQFF
TRBV7-2	14	CASSLSGDGYGYTF
TRBV5-5	14	CASSLDVNTGELFF
TRBV12-3/TRBV12-4	16	CASSLGGGRHNETQYF
TRBV12-3/TRBV12-4	14	CASRTSGGGETQYF
TRBV24-1	12	CATAQGADTQYF
TRBV4-2	14	CASSQPGPPYEQYF
TRBV29-1	15	CSVSGTSGSAYEQYF
TRBV9	11	CASGGSETQYF